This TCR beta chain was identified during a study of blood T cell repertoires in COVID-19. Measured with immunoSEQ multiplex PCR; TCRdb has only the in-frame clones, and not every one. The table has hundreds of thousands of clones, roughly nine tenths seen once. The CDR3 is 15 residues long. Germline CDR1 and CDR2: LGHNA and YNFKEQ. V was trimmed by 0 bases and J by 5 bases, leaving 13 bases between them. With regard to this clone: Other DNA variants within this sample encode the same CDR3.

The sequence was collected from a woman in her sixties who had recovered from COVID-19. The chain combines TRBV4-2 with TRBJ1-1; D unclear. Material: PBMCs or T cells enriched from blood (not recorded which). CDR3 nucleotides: TGTGCCAGCAGCCAAGATCCGGGAGTCGGGACTGAAGCTTTCTTT. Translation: CASSQDPGVGTEAFF.